The 13 T cell receptor beta chains presented below share a single source sample, sequenced in a study of blood T cell repertoires in COVID-19. Assay: immunoSEQ multiplex PCR; the TCRdb copy retains only in-frame clones and omits some. The data show roughly 100,000 clones, 82% seen once. The sample consisted of peripheral blood. These receptors were obtained from a woman aged 80 or over with acute or convalescent COVID-19.

The V and J genes are TRBV28 and TRBJ1-5; no reliable D call. The CDR3 is 12 amino acids. The germline V and J ends were trimmed by 10 bases and 6 bases, with 13 bases remaining between them. The germline gives CDR1 MDHEN, CDR2 SYDVKM. The CDR3 sequence is CAILRRGQPQHF. CDR3 bases: TGTGCCATCCTGAGGCGGGGTCAGCCCCAGCATTTT.

The count of this clone is one. The V gene is TRBV24-1, the J gene TRBJ2-3, with 8 bases that match TRBD2. The CDR3 spans 16 residues. Germline V gene data show CDR1 as KGHDR and CDR2 as SFDVKD. V lost 2 bases and J lost 4; bases outside the gene matches: 7. DNA of the CDR3: TGTGCCACCAGTGATTACCTAGCGGGTAACTCAGATACGCAGTATTTT. The encoded protein is CATSDYLAGNSDTQYF.

The rearrangement links TRBV28 to TRBJ2-2, with D perhaps TRBD1 (6 bases). Germline V gives CDR1 MDHEN, CDR2 SYDVKM. Trimming stripped 7 bases from V and 5 bases from J, with 20 bases between. The CDR3 is 16 residues long. The CDR3 loop is CASKASGVGRTGELFF. CDR3 DNA: TGTGCCAGCAAAGCTTCAGGGGTAGGCCGAACCGGGGAGCTGTTTTTT. Variable domain in full (rest from reference TRBV28 and TRBJ2-2): DVKVTQSSRYLVKRTGEKVFLECVQDMDHENMFWYRQDPGLGLRLIYFSYDVKMKEKGDIPEGYSVSREKKERFSLILESASTNQTSMYLCASKASGVGRTGELFFGEGSRLTVL.

The chain employs TRBV21-1 and TRBJ2-3; the table calls TRBD2, which could not be checked here. TRBV21-1 is marked as a pseudogene. The CDR3 has 20 residues. The CDR3 nucleotides read TGTGCCAGCAGCAAATACCTTCCCCCCCCGACTAGCGGGAAAGGAGATACGCAGTATTTT. Translated, it gives CASSKYLPPPTSGKGDTQYF.

V is TRBV19 and J is TRBJ2-4; 9 bases line up with TRBD1. The CDR3 is made up of 16 amino acids. J lost 6 bases, V lost 5 bases, and 11 bases had no gene match. Looked up from germline, CDR1 is LNHDA and CDR2 is SQIVND (reference sequence). CDR3 sequence reads: CASSELTGGRGNIQYF. The CDR3 bases are TGTGCCAGTAGTGAGCTCACAGGGGGCAGGGGAAACATTCAGTACTTC.

The chain uses TRBV2 and TRBJ1-5; 7 bases fit TRBD1. This CDR3 is 14 amino acids long. The junction had 10 bases not matched to a gene; V was cut back by 8 bases and J by 6 bases. Germline loops: CDR1 SNHLY, CDR2 FYNNEI. Written as DNA, the CDR3 is TGTGCCAGCGGGGGACAGAGAAGCTCTCAGCCCCAGCATTTT. Protein product: CASGGQRSSQPQHF.

This clone appeared a single time. The gene calls are TRBV7-9 and TRBJ2-3, with 7 bases matching TRBD2. In germline, CDR1 is SEHNR, CDR2 FQNEAQ (reference sequence). The CDR3 sequence is 16 residues long. V shed 1 base and J 2 bases; nucleotides not matched to a gene: 6. The CDR3 nucleotides read TGTGCCAGCAGCTTAGGAGCCGGGACTACCACAGATACGCAGTATTTT. This translates into CASSLGAGTTTDTQYF.

The chain links TRBV27 to TRBJ2-5, with D possibly being TRBD2 (5 bases). CDR3 size: 14 residues. The ends were cut back, 4 bases at V and 4 bases at J, with 13 bases in the middle. CDR1 and CDR2 (germline): MNHEY, SMNVEV (reference sequence). The CDR3 region has the DNA TGTGCCAGCAGTTCGTCGCGGGTGGCAGAGACCCAGTACTTC. Translation gives CASSSSRVAETQYF.

The chain couples TRBV7-8 to TRBJ2-5; a weak D match, TRBD1 (6 bases). The CDR3 consists of 15 residues. Germline values: CDR1 SGHVS, CDR2 FQNEAQ. The V and J ends lost 0 bases and 9 bases respectively, with 17 bases between them. In DNA, the CDR3 is TGTGCCAGCAGCTTAGCCGTCATGGGATCAGGGGCCCAGTACTTC. Translating gives CASSLAVMGSGAQYF.

In this sample, this clone turned up once. The chain uses TRBV6-5 and TRBJ2-6; D is possibly TRBD1 (6 bases). The CDR3 is made up of 15 amino acids. Looked up from germline, CDR1 is MNHEY and CDR2 is SVGAGI. V shed 4 bases and J shed 2 bases, with 9 bases lying between them. The CDR3 here is CASSSGTTGANVLTF. CDR3 in DNA: TGTGCCAGCAGTTCCGGGACAACTGGGGCCAACGTCCTGACTTTC.

This clone was detected only once. The chain joins TRBV2 to TRBJ1-4, with 9 bases identical to TRBD1. V lost 8 bases, J lost 4 bases, and 14 bases stayed unmatched. CDR3 size: 17 residues. Looked up from germline, CDR1 is SNHLY and CDR2 is FYNNEI. This chain's CDR3 is CASRPGQGVVGNEKLFF. CDR3 bases: TGTGCCAGCCGACCGGGACAGGGCGTTGTGGGTAATGAAAAACTGTTTTTT.

The chain joins TRBV7-8 to TRBJ2-7, with 9 positions matching TRBD2. There are 15 residues in the CDR3. The germline CDR1 and CDR2 sequences are SGHVS and FQNEAQ. V lost 7 bases and J lost 5; bases outside the gene matches: 12. In nucleotides, the CDR3 is TGTGCCAGCACCCTCTCCGGCGGGAGGGCCGACGAGCAGTACTTC. This encodes CASTLSGGRADEQYF.

This rearrangement joins TRBV2 to TRBJ2-1; no firm D call. V dropped 4 bases and J dropped 9 bases, with 10 bases sitting between them. Germline V gives CDR1 SNHLY, CDR2 FYNNEI. This CDR3 contains 12 residues. CDR3 amino acids: CASSVQVTEQFF. The CDR3 coding sequence is TGTGCCAGCAGTGTCCAGGTCACTGAGCAGTTCTTC.